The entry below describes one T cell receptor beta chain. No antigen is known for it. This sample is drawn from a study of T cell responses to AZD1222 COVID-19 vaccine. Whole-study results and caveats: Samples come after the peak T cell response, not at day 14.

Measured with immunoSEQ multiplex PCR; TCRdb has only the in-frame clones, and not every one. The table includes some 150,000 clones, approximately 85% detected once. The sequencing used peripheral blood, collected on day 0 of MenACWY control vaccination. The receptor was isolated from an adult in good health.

The CDR3 is CSVELDRGMYF. As DNA, the CDR3 is TGCAGCGTTGAACTGGACAGGGGAATGTACTTC. The rearrangement uses TRBV29-1 and TRBJ2-7; 9 bases match TRBD1. Looked up from germline, CDR1 is SQVTM and CDR2 is ANQGSEA. Losses at the gene ends were 2 bases for V and 12 bases for J; bases not matched to a gene: 5. The CDR3 covers 11 residues.